The TCR beta chain described here comes from a study of blood T cell repertoires in COVID-19. Across the whole study: Samples taken during acute and convalescent COVID-19 were collected in the United States, Italy and Spain. The analysed material was cDNA or gDNA that came from T cells, B-cell-depleted T cells, or PBMCs.

Germline loops: CDR1 MRHNA, CDR2 SNTAGT. This CDR3 contains 12 residues. The J segment lost 11 bases and the V segment lost 2 bases, leaving 3 bases of the junction unmatched. The authors' processing: Amplification from reference gene primers served as the basis for estimated nucleated cell counts. Generated by immunoSEQ multiplex PCR, the TCRdb table keeps only in-frame clones and is missing some. The V and J calls and clone size were taken over from that table, and D and trimming were inferred from the DNA. Of 100,000 to 150,000 clones listed, 75% to 85% are singletons. Sample: peripheral blood. The chain combines TRBV6-4 with TRBJ1-1, with 9 bases lining up with TRBD1. The clonotype was recovered from a man in his forties or fifties with active or convalescent COVID-19. The CDR3 nucleotides read TGTGCCAGCAGTGACGGGGACAGGGAGGCTTTCTTT. It encodes CASSDGDREAFF.